These 22 T cell receptor beta chains came from one sample sequenced in a study of blood T cells in healthy people across ages (dated by TCRdb to the mid-2010s). The library was built by means of 5' RACE. This sample was sequenced with an Illumina HiSeq 2500. A second PCR of roughly 6 to 11 cycles was run with a J-beta primer mix and a sample-barcoded 5' primer. The public reads were run again by TCRdb, first through fastp at Q25 and then through MiXCR, and only productive beta chains were kept. Under each unique CDR3 protein, matching rows form one entry showing the most common genes and DNA. The sample profile shows roughly 800,000 distinct CDR3 sequences; around 34% of them were found once. Approximately 13% of the sample is in the top ten clones. Sample: blood. The receptor source for this set is a man in his late teens or twenties in good health.

The rearrangement links TRBV28 to TRBJ2-1; 15 nucleotides align to TRBD2. Germline V lookup: CDR1 MDHEN, CDR2 SYDVKM. J was trimmed by 1 base and V by 6 bases; bases with no gene match: 10. The CDR3 runs 19 residues. CDR3 region: CASRSPGGTSGRSYNEQFF. In DNA, the CDR3 is TGTGCCAGCAGGAGTCCGGGGGGGACTAGCGGGAGGTCCTACAATGAGCAGTTCTTC. The full variable domain, completed using reference TRBV28 and TRBJ2-1, is DVKVTQSSRYLVKRTGEKVFLECVQDMDHENMFWYRQDPGLGLRLIYFSYDVKMKEKGDIPEGYSVSREKKERFSLILESASTNQTSMYLCASRSPGGTSGRSYNEQFFGPGTRLTVL.

This clonotype came up many times. The CDR3 DNA reads TGTGCCAGCAGTCCCCGCGGTAGGGGGCACCTCTACGAGCAGTACTTC. Residues: CASSPRGRGHLYEQYF. The chain joins TRBV12-3 or TRBV12-4 to TRBJ2-7; 7 bases agree with TRBD1. V lost 5 bases and J lost 3; bases outside the gene matches: 13. The CDR3 totals 16 residues.

This clonotype was found once. The genes are TRBV28 and TRBJ1-2; 9 bases line up with TRBD1. The J segment lost 4 bases and the V segment lost 4 bases, leaving 10 bases of the junction unmatched. CDR1 and CDR2 from the germline V gene are MDHEN and SYDVKM. The CDR3 is made up of 16 amino acids. The CDR3 nucleotides read TGTGCCAGCAGTTCCGGGACAGGGATTATTGGCTATGGCTACACCTTC. Protein: CASSSGTGIIGYGYTF.

This clonotype showed up just a few times. The V call is TRBV15, the J call TRBJ1-5; D remains unclear. V was cut by 0 bases and J by 3 bases, with 6 bases left in between. The length of the CDR3 is 14 residues. Germline V gives CDR1 LNHNV, CDR2 YYDKDF (reference sequence). The CDR3 coding sequence is TGTGCCACCAGCAGAGATCGGTCCAATCAGCCCCAGCATTTT. Translation: CATSRDRSNQPQHF.

The sample holds many counts of this clonotype. This rearrangement joins TRBV7-2 to TRBJ2-3; D is possibly TRBD2 (5 bases). The CDR3 is 15 amino acids. The ends were cut back, 5 bases at V and 1 base at J, with 13 bases in the middle. Germline CDR1 and CDR2: SGHTA and FQGNSA. CDR3 nucleotide sequence: TGTGCCAGCAGCCCGTTCCCGAGGGGCACAGATACGCAGTATTTT. Protein: CASSPFPRGTDTQYF. Full variable domain (remainder filled in from reference TRBV7-2 and TRBJ2-3): GAGVSQSPSNKVTEKGKDVELRCDPISGHTALYWYRQSLGQGLEFLIYFQGNSAPDKSGLPSDRFSAERTGGSVSTLTIQRTQQEDSAVYLCASSPFPRGTDTQYFGPGTRLTVL.

The chain is built from TRBV12-3 or TRBV12-4 and TRBJ2-5; a weak D match, TRBD2 (6 bases). V lost 6 bases to trimming and J lost 2 bases, with 13 bases between them. The CDR3 has 14 amino acids. The CDR3 loop is CASRLSGTQETQYF. CDR3 bases: TGTGCCAGCAGACTTAGCGGTACACAAGAGACCCAGTACTTC.

Details on this clonotype: The junction does not match germline at one end; this may be a read error. The chain employs TRBV6-5 and TRBJ1-2, with 8 bases lining up with TRBD1. From germline, CDR1 is MNHEY and CDR2 SVGAGI. The CDR3 extends over 15 amino acids. CDR3 residues: CASSYSGTGNYDYTF. CDR3 sequence (DNA): TGTGCCAGCAGTTACTCTGGGACAGGCAACTATGACTACACCTTC.

This chain connects TRBV14 to TRBJ1-4; D is uncertain. The CDR3 loop spans 18 amino acids. Germline CDR1 is SGHDN and CDR2 is FVKESK. Deletions cut 1 base from V and 0 bases from J, with 15 bases between. The CDR3 spells CASSQGRRTAATNEKLFF. CDR3 nucleotides: TGTGCCAGCAGCCAAGGACGGAGGACCGCCGCAACTAATGAAAAACTGTTTTTT.

This clonotype was counted between two and nine times. The V gene is TRBV12-3 or TRBV12-4, the J gene TRBJ1-4; a possible D gene is TRBD1 (5 bases). This CDR3 is built from 14 residues. The ends were cut back, 6 bases at V and 3 bases at J, with 11 bases in the middle. The CDR3 here is CASSRQSANEKLFF. For the CDR3, the DNA is TGTGCCAGCAGCCGACAGTCAGCTAATGAAAAACTGTTTTTT.

Comment on this clonotype: A much larger clone lies a single base off, so this may be a read error. This chain links TRBV7-6 with TRBJ2-7, with 8 bases matching TRBD1. CDR3 length equals 15 residues. The germline CDR1 and CDR2 sequences are SGHVS and FNYEAQ. CDR3 loop: CANSQIRDRSYEQYF. CDR3 nucleotides: TGTGCCAACAGCCAAATCCGGGACAGGTCCTACGAGCAGTACTTC. Complete variable domain (other parts from reference TRBV7-6 and TRBJ2-7): GAGVSQSPRYKVTKRGQDVALRCDPISGHVSLYWYRQALGQGPEFLTYFNYEAQQDKSGLPNDRFSAERPEGSISTLTIQRTEQRDSAMYRCANSQIRDRSYEQYFGPGTRLTVT.

The chain joins TRBV6-5 to TRBJ1-2, with TRBD1 identical over 7 bases. CDR1 and CDR2 from the germline V gene are MNHEY and SVGAGI. The CDR3 has 13 amino acids. The V gene end was trimmed by 3 bases and the J gene end by 4 bases; junction bases not matched to a gene: 2. For the CDR3, the DNA is TGTGCCAGCAGTTATGGACAGGTCTATGGCTACACCTTC. As protein: CASSYGQVYGYTF.

The gene calls are TRBV9 and TRBJ2-2, with D perhaps TRBD2 (6 bases). The ends were cut back, 5 bases at V and 6 bases at J, with 8 bases in the middle. The CDR3 is 12 amino acids. Germline V gene data show CDR1 as SGDLS and CDR2 as YYNGEE. The CDR3 DNA follows: TGTGCCAGCAGACCTAGCGCCGGGGAGCTGTTTTTT. Its protein is CASRPSAGELFF.

V usage is TRBV7-3 and J usage is TRBJ1-1; no definite D call. Germline CDR1 SGHTA, CDR2 FQGTGA. The CDR3 length is 15 residues. V lost 2 bases and J 0 bases, leaving 10 bases between the germline ends. The CDR3 DNA sequence: TGTGCCAGCAGCTTATCGGAGACGTTGAACACTGAAGCTTTCTTT. This translates into CASSLSETLNTEAFF.

This sequence joins TRBV7-9 and TRBJ2-1, with D unclear. V was shortened by 2 bases and J by 13 bases, with 21 bases between the two germline ends. CDR1 and CDR2 from the germline V gene are SEHNR and FQNEAQ (reference sequence). The CDR3 sequence is 15 residues long. CDR3 coding DNA: TGTGCCAGCAGCTTACGGCCTTTAAAGGTGGAGACCCAGTTCTTC. As protein: CASSLRPLKVETQFF. The full variable domain, in which reference TRBV7-9 and TRBJ2-1 provide the parts outside the CDR3, is DTGVSQNPRHKITKRGQNVTFRCDPISEHNRLYWYRQTLGQGPEFLTYFQNEAQLEKSRLLSDRFSAERPKGSFSTLEIQRTEQGDSAMYLCASSLRPLKVETQFFGPGTRLTVL.

The chain uses TRBV3-1 and TRBJ2-7; D is possibly TRBD2 (7 bases). Germline CDR1 LGHDT, CDR2 YNNKEL (reference sequence). This CDR3 has 14 amino acids. With 4 bases removed from V and 0 bases from J, the gap between germline ends came to 10 bases. The CDR3 DNA reads TGTGCCAGCAGCCGGCGGGGGCCCTCCTACGAGCAGTACTTC. This encodes CASSRRGPSYEQYF.

This clonotype showed up just a few times. The gene calls are TRBV20-1 and TRBJ1-2; D is unclear. With 4 bases removed from V and 8 bases from J, the gap between germline ends came to 11 bases. This CDR3 has 11 residues. The germline CDR1 and CDR2 sequences are DFQATT and SNEGSKA (reference sequence). CDR3 DNA sequence: TGCAGTGCTAACCCCCCTATGGGCTACACCTTC. It yields the protein CSANPPMGYTF.

This clonotype was picked up many times. The CDR3 spells CASSQPWEQETQYF. The DNA of the CDR3 is TGTGCCAGCAGCCAGCCGTGGGAGCAAGAGACCCAGTACTTC. The genes are TRBV5-5 and TRBJ2-5; D possibly corresponds to TRBD2 (5 bases). V was pared by 4 bases and J by 2 bases, with 12 bases between. CDR3 size: 14 residues. Germline V gene sequence: CDR1 SGHKS, CDR2 YYEKEE (reference sequence). Full variable domain (remainder filled in from reference TRBV5-5 and TRBJ2-5): DAGVTQSPTHLIKTRGQQVTLRCSPISGHKSVSWYQQVLGQGPQFIFQYYEKEERGRGNFPDRFSARQFPNYSSELNVNALLLGDSALYLCASSQPWEQETQYFGPGTRLLVL.

This clonotype was counted between two and nine times. The rearrangement joins TRBV25-1 to TRBJ1-2; the D gene is possibly TRBD1 (6 bases). Trimming removed 3 bases from V and 1 base from J, with 9 bases in between. In germline, CDR1 is MGHDK, CDR2 SYGVNS. The CDR3 has 14 amino acids. This chain's CDR3 is CASSDRTVNYGYTF. DNA of the CDR3: TGTGCCAGCAGTGATCGGACAGTTAACTATGGCTACACCTTC.

About this clonotype itself: This CDR3 fails to terminate in the conserved phenylalanine or tryptophan, so it likely reflects a read error. This chain links TRBV5-5 with TRBJ2-3; no clear D gene. This CDR3 is built from 15 residues. Germline CDR1 SGHKS, CDR2 YYEKEE (reference sequence). V lost 6 bases, J lost 0 bases, and 14 bases lay in between. CDR3 in amino acids: CASTHKDGSTDTQYI. The CDR3 coding sequence is TGTGCCAGCACGCATAAGGACGGCAGCACAGATACGCAGTATATT.

Concerning this clonotype itself: An end of the junction does not agree with germline; a read error may underlie this. The CDR3 loop reads CASSLASGGRETKYF. The CDR3 DNA sequence: TGTGCCAGCAGTTTAGCTAGCGGGGGGCGAGAGACCAAGTACTTC. The chain carries TRBV12-3 or TRBV12-4 and TRBJ2-5; TRBD2 matches at 10 bases. The CDR3 covers 15 residues.

This clonotype was seen repeatedly, ten times or more. The gene calls are TRBV12-3 or TRBV12-4 and TRBJ2-7; D assignment may be TRBD1 or TRBD2 (5 bases each). The CDR3 spans 13 residues. Between the trimmed V and J ends, which lost 5 bases and 3 bases, there was a span of 11 bases. CDR3 residues: CASSRDGNYEQYF. The DNA of the CDR3 is TGTGCCAGCAGTCGGGACGGGAACTACGAGCAGTACTTC.

Points on this clonotype: A clone one base away is much larger, so this may be a read error. The rearrangement joins TRBV6-5 to TRBJ1-2; 7 bases align to TRBD1. CDR1 and CDR2 from the germline V gene are MNHEY and SVGAGI. The CDR3 sequence is 16 residues long. In DNA form, the CDR3 reads TGTGCCGGCAGACCCGGGACAGAGTTTCCCTTAAAGGGCTACACCTTC. Protein: CAGRPGTEFPLKGYTF.